Shown below are 6 T cell receptor beta chains from a single sample sequenced in a study of memory CD4+ T cells and cytomegalovirus serostatus. Single viable CD3+CD4+CD8-CD45RO+ cells were sorted as the memory CD4+ T cells. Libraries were prepared by immunoSEQ multiplex PCR; TCRdb keeps only in-frame clonotypes and omits some of them. The sample yields some 58,000 clones, approximately 71% seen once. Sequencing used memory CD4+ T cells from blood. All receptors derive from an adult in good health and CMV-seronegative.

V is TRBV15 and J is TRBJ1-4; TRBD1 might be the D (6 bases). The germline V gene encodes CDR1 LNHNV and CDR2 YYDKDF (reference sequence). Trimming stripped 1 base from V and 8 bases from J, with 14 bases between. This CDR3 is 15 amino acids long. The chain's CDR3 is CATSRAHRVGEKLFF. The CDR3 DNA follows: TGTGCCACCAGCAGAGCCCACAGGGTGGGAGAAAAACTGTTTTTT. The variable domain in full, completed from reference TRBV15 and TRBJ1-4, reads DAMVIQNPRYQVTQFGKPVTLSCSQTLNHNVMYWYQQKSSQAPKLLFHYYDKDFNNEADTPDNFQSRRPNTSFCFLDIRSPGLGDTAMYLCATSRAHRVGEKLFFGSGTQLSVL.

The genes are TRBV19 and TRBJ1-5; D unclear. The CDR3 is 16 amino acids. The ends were cut back, 5 bases at V and 0 bases at J, with 14 bases in the middle. Germline CDR1 is LNHDA and CDR2 is SQIVND (reference sequence). This CDR3 reads CASSFRADYSNQPQHF. The DNA for the CDR3 is TGTGCCAGTAGTTTTCGGGCAGATTATAGCAATCAGCCCCAGCATTTT.

The genes are TRBV7-3 and TRBJ1-1, with 9 bases that match TRBD1. The length of the CDR3 is 16 residues. Germline V gives CDR1 SGHTA, CDR2 FQGTGA. The junction had 17 bases not matched to a gene; V was cut back by 11 bases and J by 4 bases. CDR3 nucleotides: TGTGCCGGAAAACCTCTCCCGGGACAGGGAGGCACTGAAGCTTTCTTT. Translated: CAGKPLPGQGGTEAFF. Supplemented by reference TRBV7-3 and TRBJ1-1, the full variable domain reads GAGVSQTPSNKVTEKGKYVELRCDPISGHTALYWYRQSLGQGPEFLIYFQGTGAADDSGLPNDRFFAVRPEGSVSTLKIQRTERGDSAVYLCAGKPLPGQGGTEAFFGQGTRLTVV.

In its sample, this clone was seen once. The genes are TRBV28 and TRBJ2-5; D not certain. Looked up from germline, CDR1 is MDHEN and CDR2 is SYDVKM. V was cut by 1 base and J by 4 bases, with 4 bases left in between. The CDR3 totals 12 residues. CDR3 loop: CASSLYTETQYF. CDR3 nucleotides: TGTGCCAGCAGTTTATATACAGAGACCCAGTACTTC.

This clone was found many times. The gene calls are TRBV28 and TRBJ1-1, with D perhaps matching TRBD1 (6 bases). The V gene lost 5 bases and the J gene lost 5 bases, with 24 bases spanning the gap. The V gene's germline CDR1 is MDHEN and CDR2 SYDVKM. The CDR3 loop spans 17 amino acids. The CDR3 DNA reads TGTGCCAGCAGTCCATTTAGGGGGGGGCGGCGGGTAACTGAAGCTTTCTTT. Protein product: CASSPFRGGRRVTEAFF.

The rearrangement uses TRBV27 and TRBJ1-5; weak D call: TRBD1 (5 bases). Between the trimmed V and J ends, which lost 6 bases and 5 bases, there was a span of 11 bases. The CDR3 spans 13 residues. Germline V lookup: CDR1 MNHEY, CDR2 SMNVEV (reference sequence). In nucleotides, the CDR3 is TGTGCCAGCAGCATCCTAGGGGATCAGCCCCAGCATTTT. It specifies CASSILGDQPQHF.